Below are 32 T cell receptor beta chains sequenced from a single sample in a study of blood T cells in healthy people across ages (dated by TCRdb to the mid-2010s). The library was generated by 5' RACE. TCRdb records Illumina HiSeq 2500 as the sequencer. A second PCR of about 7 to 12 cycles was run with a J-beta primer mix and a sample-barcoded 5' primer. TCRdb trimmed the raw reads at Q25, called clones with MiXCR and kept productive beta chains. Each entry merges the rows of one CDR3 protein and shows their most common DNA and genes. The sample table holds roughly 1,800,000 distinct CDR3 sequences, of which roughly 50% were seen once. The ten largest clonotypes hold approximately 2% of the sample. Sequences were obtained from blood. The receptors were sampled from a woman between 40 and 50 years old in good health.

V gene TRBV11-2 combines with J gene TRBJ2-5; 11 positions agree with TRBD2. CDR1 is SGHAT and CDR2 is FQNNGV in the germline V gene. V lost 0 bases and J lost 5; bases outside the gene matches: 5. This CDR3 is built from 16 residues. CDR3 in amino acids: CASSLELAGAWETQYF. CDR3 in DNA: TGTGCCAGCAGCTTAGAACTAGCGGGGGCCTGGGAGACCCAGTACTTC.

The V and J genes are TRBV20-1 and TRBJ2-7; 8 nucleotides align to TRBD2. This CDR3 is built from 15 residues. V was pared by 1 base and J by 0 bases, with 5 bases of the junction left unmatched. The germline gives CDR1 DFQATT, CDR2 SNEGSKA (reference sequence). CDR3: CSARGSGAFSYEQYF. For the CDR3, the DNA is TGCAGTGCTAGAGGTAGCGGGGCCTTCTCCTACGAGCAGTACTTC.

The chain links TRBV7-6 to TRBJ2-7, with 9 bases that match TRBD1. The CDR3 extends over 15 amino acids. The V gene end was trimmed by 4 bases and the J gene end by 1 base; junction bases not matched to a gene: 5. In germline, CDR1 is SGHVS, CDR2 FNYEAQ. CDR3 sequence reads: CASSYGTGTSYEQYF. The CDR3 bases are TGTGCCAGCAGCTACGGGACAGGGACGTCCTACGAGCAGTACTTC.

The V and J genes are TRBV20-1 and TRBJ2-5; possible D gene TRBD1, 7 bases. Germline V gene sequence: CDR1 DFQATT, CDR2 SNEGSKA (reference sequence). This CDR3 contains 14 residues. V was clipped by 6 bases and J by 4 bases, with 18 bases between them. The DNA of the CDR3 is TGCAGTGCCCCGACAGGGAGGCTCATAGAGACCCAGTACTTC. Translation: CSAPTGRLIETQYF.

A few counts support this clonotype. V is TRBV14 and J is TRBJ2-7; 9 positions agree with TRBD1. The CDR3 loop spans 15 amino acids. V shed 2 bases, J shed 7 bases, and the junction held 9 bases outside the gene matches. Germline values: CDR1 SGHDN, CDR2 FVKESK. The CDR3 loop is CASSQRTGTGSEQYF. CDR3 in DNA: TGTGCCAGCAGCCAACGCACCGGGACAGGGTCGGAGCAGTACTTC.

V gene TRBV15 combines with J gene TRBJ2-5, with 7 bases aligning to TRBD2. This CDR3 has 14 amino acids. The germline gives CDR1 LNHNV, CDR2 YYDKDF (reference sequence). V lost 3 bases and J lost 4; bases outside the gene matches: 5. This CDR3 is CATSSEGGRETQYF. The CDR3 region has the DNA TGTGCCACCAGCAGTGAGGGAGGGCGAGAGACCCAGTACTTC.

CDR3 region: CSAYRDRGREGANVLTF. As DNA, the CDR3 is TGCAGCGCCTACCGGGACAGGGGGCGAGAAGGGGCCAACGTCCTGACTTTC. The V and J genes are TRBV29-1 and TRBJ2-6, with 12 positions matching TRBD1. V shed 7 bases, J shed 4 bases, and the junction held 11 bases outside the gene matches. The V gene's germline CDR1 is SQVTM and CDR2 ANQGSEA. The CDR3 contains 17 residues.

In nucleotides, the CDR3 is TGCGCCAGCAGCCAAGATCCCGCGGGGGGAGGCGAGAATGAGCAGTACTTC. Protein product: CASSQDPAGGGENEQYF. This chain joins TRBV4-3 and TRBJ2-1, with 8 bases that match TRBD2. The end of the DNA is better explained by TRBJ2-7, so the J call may be wrong. This CDR3 region has 17 residues. Germline V gene sequence: CDR1 LGHNA, CDR2 YSLEER.

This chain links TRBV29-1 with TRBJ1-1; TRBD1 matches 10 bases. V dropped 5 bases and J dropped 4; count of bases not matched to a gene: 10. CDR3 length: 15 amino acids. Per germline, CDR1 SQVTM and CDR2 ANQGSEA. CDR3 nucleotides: TGCAGCGTTCCCCCTTGGACAGGGGGAAGCACTGAAGCTTTCTTT. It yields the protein CSVPPWTGGSTEAFF.

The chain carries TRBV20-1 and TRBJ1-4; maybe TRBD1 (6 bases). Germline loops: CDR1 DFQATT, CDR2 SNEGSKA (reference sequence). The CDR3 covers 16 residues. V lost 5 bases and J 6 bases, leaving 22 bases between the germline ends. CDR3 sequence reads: CSAGREGGREYEKLFF. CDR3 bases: TGCAGTGCTGGCCGAGAGGGGGGCAGGGAATATGAAAAACTGTTTTTT.

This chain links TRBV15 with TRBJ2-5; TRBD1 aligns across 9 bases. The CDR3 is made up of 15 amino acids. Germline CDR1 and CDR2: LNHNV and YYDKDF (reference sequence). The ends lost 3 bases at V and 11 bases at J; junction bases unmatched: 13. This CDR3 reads CATSSDRGVWAEQYF. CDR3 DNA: TGTGCCACCAGCAGTGACAGGGGGGTTTGGGCTGAGCAGTACTTC.

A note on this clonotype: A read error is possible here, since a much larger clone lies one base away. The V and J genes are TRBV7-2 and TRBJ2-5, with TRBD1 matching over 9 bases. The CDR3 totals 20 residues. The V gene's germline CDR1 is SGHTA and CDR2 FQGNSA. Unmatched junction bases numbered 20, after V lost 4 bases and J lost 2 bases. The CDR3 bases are TGTGCCAGCAGCTCCGATTTAGACAGGGGGGTTCGGCATCGGCAAGAGACCCAGTACTTC. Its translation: CASSSDLDRGVRHRQETQYF.

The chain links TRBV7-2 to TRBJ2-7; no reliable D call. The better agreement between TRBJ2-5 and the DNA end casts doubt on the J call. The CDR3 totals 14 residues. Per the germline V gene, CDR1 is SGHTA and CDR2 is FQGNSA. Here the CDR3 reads CASSNNRDGETQYF. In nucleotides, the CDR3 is TGTGCCAGCAGCAACAACCGTGATGGAGAGACCCAGTACTTC.

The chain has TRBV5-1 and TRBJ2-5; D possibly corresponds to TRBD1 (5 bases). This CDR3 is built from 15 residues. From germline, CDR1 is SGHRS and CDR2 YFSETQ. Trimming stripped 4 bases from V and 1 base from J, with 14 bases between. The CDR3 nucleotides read TGCGCCAGCAGCCAGACCCTGACAGTCCAAGAGACCCAGTACTTC. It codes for CASSQTLTVQETQYF.

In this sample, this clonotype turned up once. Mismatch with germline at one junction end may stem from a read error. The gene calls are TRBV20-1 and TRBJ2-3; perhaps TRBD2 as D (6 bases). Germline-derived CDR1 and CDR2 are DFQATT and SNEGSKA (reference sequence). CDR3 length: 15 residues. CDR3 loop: CSAGDPKRGTDTQYF. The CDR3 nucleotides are TGCAGTGCTGGAGATCCTAAGCGGGGCACAGATACGCAGTATTTT.

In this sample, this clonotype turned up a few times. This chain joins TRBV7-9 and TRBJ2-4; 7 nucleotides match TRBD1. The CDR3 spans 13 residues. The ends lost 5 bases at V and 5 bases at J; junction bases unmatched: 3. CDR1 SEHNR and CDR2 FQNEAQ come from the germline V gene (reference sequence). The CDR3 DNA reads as TGTGCCAGCAGCCCCGGGACAGAAAACATTCAGTACTTC. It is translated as CASSPGTENIQYF.

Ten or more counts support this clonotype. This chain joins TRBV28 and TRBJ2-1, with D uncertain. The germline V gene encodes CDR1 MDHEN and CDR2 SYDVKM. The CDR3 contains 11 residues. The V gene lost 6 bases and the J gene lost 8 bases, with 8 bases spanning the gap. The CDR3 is CASSSLYEQFF. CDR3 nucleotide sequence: TGTGCCAGCAGCTCCCTCTATGAGCAGTTCTTC.

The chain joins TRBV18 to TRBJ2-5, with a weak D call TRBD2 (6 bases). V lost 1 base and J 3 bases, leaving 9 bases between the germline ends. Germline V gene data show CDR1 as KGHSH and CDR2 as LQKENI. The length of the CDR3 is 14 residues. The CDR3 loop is CASSPRGTKETQYF. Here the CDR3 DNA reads TGTGCCAGCTCACCACGCGGGACGAAAGAGACCCAGTACTTC.

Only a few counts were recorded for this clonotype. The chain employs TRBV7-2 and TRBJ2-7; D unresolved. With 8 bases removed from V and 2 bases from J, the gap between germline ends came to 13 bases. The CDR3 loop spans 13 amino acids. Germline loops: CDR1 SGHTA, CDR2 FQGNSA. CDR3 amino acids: CASETANTYEQYF. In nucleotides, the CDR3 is TGTGCCAGCGAAACAGCTAACACCTACGAGCAGTACTTC. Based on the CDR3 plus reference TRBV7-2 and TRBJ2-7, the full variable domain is GAGVSQSPSNKVTEKGKDVELRCDPISGHTALYWYRQSLGQGLEFLIYFQGNSAPDKSGLPSDRFSAERTGGSVSTLTIQRTQQEDSAVYLCASETANTYEQYFGPGTRLTVT.

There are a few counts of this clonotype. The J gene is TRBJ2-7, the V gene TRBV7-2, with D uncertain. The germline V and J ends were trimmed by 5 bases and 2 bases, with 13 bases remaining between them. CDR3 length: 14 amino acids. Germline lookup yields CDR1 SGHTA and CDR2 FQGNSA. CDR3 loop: CASSRRTPPYEQYF. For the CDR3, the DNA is TGTGCCAGCAGCCGTCGGACGCCACCCTACGAGCAGTACTTC.

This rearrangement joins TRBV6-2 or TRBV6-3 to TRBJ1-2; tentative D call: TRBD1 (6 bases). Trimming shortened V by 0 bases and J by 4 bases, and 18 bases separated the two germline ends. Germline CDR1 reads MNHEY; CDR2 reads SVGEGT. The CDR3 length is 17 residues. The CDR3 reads CASSYSSSSGAFYGYTF. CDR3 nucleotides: TGTGCCAGCAGTTACTCGTCCTCGTCAGGGGCTTTCTATGGCTACACCTTC.

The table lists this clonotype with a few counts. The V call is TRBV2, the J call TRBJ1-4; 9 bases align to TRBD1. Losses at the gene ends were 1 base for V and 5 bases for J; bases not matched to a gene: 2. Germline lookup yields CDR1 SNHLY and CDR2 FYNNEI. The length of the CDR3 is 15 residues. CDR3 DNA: TGTGCCAGCAGTGAAGAGGGGACAGGGAATGAAAAACTGTTTTTT. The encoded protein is CASSEEGTGNEKLFF.

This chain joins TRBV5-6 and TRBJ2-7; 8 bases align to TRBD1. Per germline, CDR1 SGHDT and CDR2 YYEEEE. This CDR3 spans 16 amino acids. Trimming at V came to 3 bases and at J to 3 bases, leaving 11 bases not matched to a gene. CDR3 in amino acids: CASSYSLGDRLYEQYF. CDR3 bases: TGTGCCAGCAGCTACTCCCTGGGGGACAGGCTCTACGAGCAGTACTTC.

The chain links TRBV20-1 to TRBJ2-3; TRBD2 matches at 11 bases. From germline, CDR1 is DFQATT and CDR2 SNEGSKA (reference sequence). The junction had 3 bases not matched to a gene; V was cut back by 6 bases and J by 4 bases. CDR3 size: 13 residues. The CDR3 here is CSAGLAGPDTQYF. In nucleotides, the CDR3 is TGCAGTGCAGGACTAGCGGGTCCAGATACGCAGTATTTT.

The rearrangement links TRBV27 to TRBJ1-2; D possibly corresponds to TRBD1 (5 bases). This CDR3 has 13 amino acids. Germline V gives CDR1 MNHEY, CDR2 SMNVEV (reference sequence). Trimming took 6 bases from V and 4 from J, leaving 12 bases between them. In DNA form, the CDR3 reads TGTGCCAGCAGGGACGCCGGGGGCTATGGCTACACCTTC. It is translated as CASRDAGGYGYTF.

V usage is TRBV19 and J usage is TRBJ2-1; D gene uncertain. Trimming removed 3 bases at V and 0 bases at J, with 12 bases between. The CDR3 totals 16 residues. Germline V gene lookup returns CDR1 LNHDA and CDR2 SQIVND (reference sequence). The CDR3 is CASSIRAGHSYNEQFF. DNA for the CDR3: TGTGCCAGTAGTATTCGGGCTGGGCACTCCTACAATGAGCAGTTCTTC.

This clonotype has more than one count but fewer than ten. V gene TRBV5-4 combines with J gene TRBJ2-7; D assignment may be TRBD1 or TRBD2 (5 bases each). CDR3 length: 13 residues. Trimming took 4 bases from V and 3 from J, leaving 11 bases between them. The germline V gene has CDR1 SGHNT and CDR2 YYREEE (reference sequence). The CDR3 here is CASSKGPLYEQYF. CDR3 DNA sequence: TGTGCCAGCAGCAAGGGACCGCTCTACGAGCAGTACTTC.

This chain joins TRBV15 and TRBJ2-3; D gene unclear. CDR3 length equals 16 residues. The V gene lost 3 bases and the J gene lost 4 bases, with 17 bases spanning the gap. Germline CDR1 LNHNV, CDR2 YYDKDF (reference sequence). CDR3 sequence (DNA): TGTGCCACCAGCAGGGGCGTGGGCGGAGCTCCAGATACGCAGTATTTT. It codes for CATSRGVGGAPDTQYF.

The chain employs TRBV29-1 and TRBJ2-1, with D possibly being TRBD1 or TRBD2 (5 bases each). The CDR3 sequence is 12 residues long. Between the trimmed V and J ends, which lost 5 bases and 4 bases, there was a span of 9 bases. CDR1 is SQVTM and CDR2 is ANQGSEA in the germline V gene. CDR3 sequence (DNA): TGCAGCGTTCGTGAGGGGTACAATGAGCAGTTCTTC. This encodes CSVREGYNEQFF.

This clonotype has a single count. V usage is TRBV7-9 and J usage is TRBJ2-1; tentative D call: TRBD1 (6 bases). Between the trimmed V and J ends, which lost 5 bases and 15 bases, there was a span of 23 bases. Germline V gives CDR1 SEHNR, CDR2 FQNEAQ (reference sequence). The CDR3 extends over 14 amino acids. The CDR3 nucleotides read TGTGCCAGCAGCCCGCTCCCGGACAGTACCACCGCGTTCTTC. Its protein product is CASSPLPDSTTAFF.

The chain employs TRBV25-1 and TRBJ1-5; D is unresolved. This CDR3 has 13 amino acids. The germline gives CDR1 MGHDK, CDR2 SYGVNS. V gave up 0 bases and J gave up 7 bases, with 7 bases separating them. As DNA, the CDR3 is TGTGCCAGCAGTGAATACGGCCGGCAGCCCCAGCATTTT. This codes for CASSEYGRQPQHF.

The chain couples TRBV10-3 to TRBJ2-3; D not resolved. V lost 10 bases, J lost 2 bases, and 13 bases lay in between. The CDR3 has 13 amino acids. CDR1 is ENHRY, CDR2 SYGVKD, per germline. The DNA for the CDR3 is TGTGCCACCACCCAGGAACTCACAGATACGCAGTATTTT. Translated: CATTQELTDTQYF.